The 9 T cell receptor beta chains listed next were all sequenced from one sample in a study of blood T cell repertoires in COVID-19. Here immunoSEQ multiplex PCR was the method, and the copy in TCRdb shows in-frame clones only, minus some. Among about 280,000 clones listed, nearly 90% were seen once. Sequencing input: PBMCs or T cells enriched from blood (not recorded which). Receptors originate from a woman between 25 and 40 years old who had recovered from COVID-19.

This sequence joins TRBV5-4 and TRBJ2-3; D is ambiguous. V was trimmed by 0 bases and J by 5 bases, leaving 10 bases between them. This CDR3 contains 14 residues. The germline V gene has CDR1 SGHNT and CDR2 YYREEE (reference sequence). The CDR3 DNA sequence: TGTGCCAGCAGCTTGGCGTGGGCGAAAGATACGCAGTATTTT. Amino acid sequence: CASSLAWAKDTQYF.

V gene TRBV27 combines with J gene TRBJ2-5; the D is unclear. With 3 bases removed from V and 5 bases from J, the gap between germline ends came to 7 bases. This CDR3 is built from 12 residues. The germline V gene encodes CDR1 MNHEY and CDR2 SMNVEV (reference sequence). CDR3 nucleotide sequence: TGTGCCAGCAGTTTTTTCGGGGAGACCCAGTACTTC. Translation gives CASSFFGETQYF.

The sample holds one count of this clone. J is TRBJ1-6 and V is TRBV5-1; D perhaps matches TRBD1 (6 bases). This CDR3 is built from 19 residues. V was cut by 0 bases and J by 10 bases, with 26 bases left in between. Germline-derived CDR1 and CDR2 are SGHRS and YFSETQ. Here the CDR3 DNA reads TGCGCCAGCAGCTTGGGTCCGGAAAAGAGGGGGTCAATAGACTCACCCCTCCACTTT. It yields the protein CASSLGPEKRGSIDSPLHF. Together with reference TRBV5-1 and TRBJ1-6, the CDR3 gives the full variable domain: KAGVTQTPRYLIKTRGQQVTLSCSPISGHRSVSWYQQTPGQGLQFLFEYFSETQRNKGNFPGRFSGRQFSNSRSEMNVSTLELGDSALYLCASSLGPEKRGSIDSPLHFGNGTRLTVT.

The sample holds a few counts of this clone. The chain employs TRBV11-2 and TRBJ2-1; 9 bases are a match to TRBD1. The CDR3 is 17 amino acids. V trimming: 5 bases; J trimming: 9 bases; junction bases outside the gene matches: 17. CDR1 and CDR2 from the germline V gene are SGHAT and FQNNGV. This CDR3 is CASSPRAGGTGLSEQFF. CDR3 in DNA: TGTGCCAGCAGCCCACGGGCAGGGGGGACAGGGCTGAGTGAGCAGTTCTTC.

This chain connects TRBV6-6 to TRBJ2-7; 7 bases agree with TRBD2. The length of the CDR3 is 15 residues. The V segment lost 3 bases and the J segment 1 base; nucleotides outside the gene matches: 6. Germline V gives CDR1 MNHNY, CDR2 SVGAGI (reference sequence). The CDR3 region is CASSYLWRESYEQYF. The CDR3, as DNA: TGTGCCAGCAGTTATCTGTGGCGGGAGTCCTACGAGCAGTACTTC.

The rearrangement links TRBV6-6 to TRBJ1-5, with TRBD1 identical over 10 bases. The germline gives CDR1 MNHNY, CDR2 SVGAGI (reference sequence). The CDR3 runs to 16 residues. The ends lost 7 bases at V and 7 bases at J; junction bases unmatched: 13. The CDR3 nucleotides read TGTGCCAGCAAAGACGGCCGGGACAGGGGATCGCAGCCCCAGCATTTT. Translation: CASKDGRDRGSQPQHF.

This clone was seen a single time. The genes are TRBV30 and TRBJ2-7; 11 bases map to TRBD1. The CDR3 is 13 residues long. CDR1 is GTSNPN and CDR2 is SVGIG in the germline V gene (reference sequence). V shed 3 bases, J shed 6 bases, and the junction held 4 bases outside the gene matches. CDR3 loop: CAWRDRGRREQYF. The CDR3 DNA sequence: TGTGCCTGGAGGGACAGGGGGCGACGCGAGCAGTACTTC.

The V call is TRBV7-6, the J call TRBJ1-1; D gene uncertain. The CDR3 has 15 amino acids. Germline lookup yields CDR1 SGHVS and CDR2 FNYEAQ. Trimming cost V 2 bases and J 2 bases, with 12 bases left between them. The CDR3 nucleotides read TGTGCCAGCAGCTTATCCGACCAGGTCAACACTGAAGCTTTCTTT. As protein: CASSLSDQVNTEAFF. The full variable domain, rest sourced from reference TRBV7-6 and TRBJ1-1, is GAGVSQSPRYKVTKRGQDVALRCDPISGHVSLYWYRQALGQGPEFLTYFNYEAQQDKSGLPNDRFSAERPEGSISTLTIQRTEQRDSAMYRCASSLSDQVNTEAFFGQGTRLTVV.

V usage is TRBV4-1 and J usage is TRBJ2-1, with TRBD1 matching over 7 bases. After removal of 1 base from V and 7 bases from J, the junction contained 10 bases not matched to a gene. The germline CDR1 and CDR2 sequences are MGHRA and YSYEKL. The CDR3 is 16 amino acids. The CDR3 nucleotides read TGCGCCAGCAGCCAAGTCGGACAGGCTCCGAGGAATGAGCAGTTCTTC. This sequence encodes CASSQVGQAPRNEQFF.